This T cell receptor (beta chain) was observed in a study of blood T cell repertoires in COVID-19. During active infection, Seattle patients enrolled and were then monitored through disease. The repertoire was sequenced with immunoSEQ multiplex PCR; TCRdb's copy has only in-frame clones and lacks some. The sample has roughly 230,000 clones; nearly 90% are singletons. The CDR3 covers 14 residues. V lost 1 base and J 2 bases, leaving 7 bases between the germline ends. Germline CDR1 SGHTA, CDR2 FQGTGA. The gene calls are TRBV7-3 and TRBJ2-3; D call uncertain. This clonotype was sampled from a woman between 55 and 75 years old with COVID-19, enrolled during active disease. What was sequenced was peripheral blood. In DNA, the CDR3 is TGTGCCAGCAGCTTAAGGCCCAACACAGATACGCAGTATTTT. It yields the protein CASSLRPNTDTQYF.